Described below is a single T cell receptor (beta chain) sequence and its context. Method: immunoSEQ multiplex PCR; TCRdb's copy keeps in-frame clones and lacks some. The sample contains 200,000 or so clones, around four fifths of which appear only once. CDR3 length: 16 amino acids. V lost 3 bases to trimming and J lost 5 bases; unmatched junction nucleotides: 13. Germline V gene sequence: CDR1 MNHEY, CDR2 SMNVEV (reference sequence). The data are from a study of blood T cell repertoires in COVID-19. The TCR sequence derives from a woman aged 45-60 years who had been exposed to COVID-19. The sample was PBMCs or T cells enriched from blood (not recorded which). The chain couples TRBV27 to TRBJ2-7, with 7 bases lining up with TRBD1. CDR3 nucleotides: TGTGCCAGCAGTTTTTCGGTGACAGGGAGATCTAACGAGCAGTACTTC. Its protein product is CASSFSVTGRSNEQYF.